Listed below are T cell receptor beta chains from one sample, sequenced in a study of T cell responses to AZD1222 COVID-19 vaccine. Assay: immunoSEQ multiplex PCR; the TCRdb copy retains only in-frame clones and omits some. The top ten hold approximately 11% of the sample, which has approximately 70,000 clones, approximately 89% seen once. The sequencing used peripheral blood, collected 28 days after the second dose of the MenACWY control vaccine. Receptor source: an adult who received the MenACWY meningococcal vaccine as a control. Both conserved end residues are part of each CDR3. Each record gives: D gene, clone size, V gene, J gene, CDR3 protein, CDR3 DNA. D genes are given only for firm matches. Clone size is stated in some rows and not others, as once, few, many or a class when expanded.

>-|-|TRBV6-5|TRBJ1-2
CASSLGGRAGEYGYTF
TGTGCCAGCAGTTTGGGGGGCAGGGCCGGGGAGTATGGCTACACCTTC
>-|-|TRBV5-1|TRBJ2-5
CASSLAQGQGETQYF
TGCGCCAGCAGCTTGGCTCAGGGCCAGGGAGAGACCCAGTACTTC
>-|-|TRBV19|TRBJ2-3
CASSPHERMLSTDTQYF
TGTGCCAGTAGTCCCCATGAAAGAATGCTGAGCACAGATACGCAGTATTTT
>-|once|TRBV19|TRBJ1-5
CASSIAGRVSNQPQHF
TGTGCCAGTAGTATTGCCGGCAGGGTTAGCAATCAGCCCCAGCATTTT
>TRBD2|-|TRBV7-2|TRBJ2-5
CASSSTWGGGAETQYF
TGTGCCAGCAGCTCCACTTGGGGCGGGGGGGCTGAGACCCAGTACTTC
>-|few|TRBV7-2|TRBJ1-2
CASSLAGLANYGYTF
TGTGCCAGCAGCTTAGCGGGGTTAGCTAACTATGGCTACACCTTC
>-|-|TRBV9|TRBJ1-6
CASSVDPGAQSPLHF
TGTGCCAGCAGCGTAGATCCAGGTGCGCAATCACCCCTCCACTTT
>TRBD2|-|TRBV19|TRBJ2-1
CASSISGGAGNEQFF
TGTGCCAGTAGTATCAGCGGGGGGGCGGGGAATGAGCAGTTCTTC
>-|-|TRBV5-1|TRBJ1-2
CASTDLESGGYTF
TGCGCCAGCACCGACTTGGAGTCGGGAGGCTACACCTTC
>-|-|TRBV18|TRBJ2-3
CASSPPGAGETDTQYF
TGTGCCAGCTCACCACCCGGGGCAGGGGAAACAGATACGCAGTATTTT
>TRBD1|-|TRBV7-2|TRBJ1-2
CASSPRTGVYGYTF
TGTGCCAGCAGCCCACGGACAGGGGTCTATGGCTACACCTTC
>-|-|TRBV29-1|TRBJ1-5
CSVAVSGNQPQHF
TGCAGCGTTGCGGTCTCCGGCAATCAGCCCCAGCATTTT
>-|-|TRBV30|TRBJ1-1
CAWSYTRGDTEAFF
TGTGCCTGGAGCTATACCCGGGGGGACACTGAAGCTTTCTTT